This T cell receptor (beta chain) comes out of a study of blood T cells in healthy people across ages. Study results and caveats: Older individuals had lower TCR beta diversity per million T cells (the decline was roughly linear).

Notes on this clonotype: Its antigen is as yet unknown.

Next came a second PCR, run for about 7 to 12 cycles, which used a sample-barcoded 5' primer along with a J-beta primer mix. Every sample gave at least 2.5 million paired-end reads containing CDR3. TCRdb used MiXCR to reprocess the 5' RACE reads, holding one entry per CDR3 protein. The sample lists fewer than 800,000 distinct CDR3 sequences; roughly 21% were seen once. This clonotype was obtained from a man in his 70s in good health. Sequencing was carried out using blood.

CDR3 amino acids: CASSQRGSNEKLFF. The CDR3 DNA reads TGTGCCAGCAGCCAGCGGGGGTCTAATGAAAAACTGTTTTTT. The chain links TRBV14 to TRBJ1-4; D might be TRBD1 (5 bases). The CDR3 is made up of 14 amino acids. Germline lookup yields CDR1 SGHDN and CDR2 FVKESK. Trimming left V 3 bases short and J 3 bases short, with 8 bases between.